Listed below are T cell receptor beta chains from one sample, sequenced in a study of blood T cells in healthy people across ages. Each CDR3 protein is one row after TCRdb ran MiXCR on the 5' RACE reads. There are 380,000 or so distinct CDR3 sequences in the sample; about 52% occur only once, and 45% to 60% lies in the top ten. The sequenced sample was blood. The receptors were gathered from a man in his sixties in good health. The CDR3 runs from the conserved cysteine through the conserved F or W. D genes are given only for firm matches. Clone size is stated in some rows and not others, as once, few, many or a class when expanded.

j_call clone_size v_call d_call cdr3_aa cdr3_nt
TRBJ2-1 - TRBV6-5 TRBD2 CASKPLAGEYNEQFF TGTGCCAGCAAACCACTGGCGGGGGAGTACAATGAGCAGTTCTTC
TRBJ2-1 few TRBV11-3 - CASGKWDNEQFF TGTGCCAGCGGGAAATGGGACAATGAGCAGTTCTTC
TRBJ2-7 few TRBV5-1 - CASSFRPAYEQYF TGCGCCAGCAGCTTTAGACCGGCCTACGAGCAGTACTTC
TRBJ1-2 - TRBV19 TRBD1 CASSTRDRSSGYTF TGTGCCAGTAGTACCCGGGACAGATCCAGTGGCTACACCTTC
TRBJ2-7 - TRBV6-2/TRBV6-3 - CASSTVPGTYEQYF TGTGCCAGCAGTACAGTCCCGGGAACCTACGAGCAGTACTTC
TRBJ2-5 - TRBV6-1 - CASSQAVQETQYF TGTGCCAGCAGCCAAGCAGTTCAAGAGACCCAGTACTTC
TRBJ2-1 few TRBV6-5 - CASSYRPGPEQFF TGTGCCAGCAGTTATCGTCCGGGACCAGAGCAGTTCTTC
TRBJ2-3 - TRBV20-1 - CSASRADTQYF TGCAGTGCTAGCCGGGCCGATACGCAGTATTTT
TRBJ2-1 once TRBV20-1 - CSARAPLRLGVENEQFF TGCAGTGCTAGAGCTCCTTTGAGACTAGGGGTAGAGAATGAGCAGTTCTTC
TRBJ2-3 - TRBV5-1 - CASSLAGGRSDTQYF TGCGCCAGCAGCTTAGCAGGGGGGAGATCAGATACGCAGTATTTT
TRBJ2-7 few TRBV28 - CASSLGSRVHEQYF TGTGCCAGCAGTTTGGGCAGTAGAGTCCACGAGCAGTACTTC
TRBJ2-5 - TRBV28 - CASSRQAWETQYF TGTGCCAGCAGCCGACAGGCCTGGGAGACCCAGTACTTC
TRBJ2-5 few TRBV20-1 - CSARDLGGKETQYF TGCAGTGCTAGAGATCTTGGCGGGAAAGAGACCCAGTACTTC
TRBJ2-1 once TRBV10-2 TRBD2 CAGPTSGGSSEQFF TGCGCCGGGCCTACTAGCGGGGGTTCCAGTGAGCAGTTCTTC
TRBJ2-1 - TRBV20-1 TRBD1 CSESGTGPRYNEQFF TGCAGTGAAAGCGGGACAGGGCCCCGCTACAATGAGCAGTTCTTC
TRBJ2-3 - TRBV9 - CASSPQGRSDTQYF TGTGCCAGCAGCCCCCAGGGGCGTTCAGATACGCAGTATTTT
TRBJ2-5 - TRBV5-1 - CASSPTVTGYQETQYF TGCGCCAGCAGCCCGACCGTCACGGGATACCAAGAGACCCAGTACTTC
TRBJ2-7 once TRBV4-2 - CASSQDGEQYF TGTGCCAGCAGCCAAGACGGGGAGCAGTACTTC
TRBJ2-1 - TRBV12-3/TRBV12-4 - CASQPPRYNEQFF TGTGCCAGCCAACCTCCAAGGTACAATGAGCAGTTCTTC
TRBJ2-7 - TRBV7-2 - CASSPRGQGSGNEQYF TGTGCCAGCAGCCCAAGAGGCCAAGGGTCTGGCAATGAGCAGTACTTC
TRBJ1-5 - TRBV12-3/TRBV12-4 - CASSPHQGSNQPQHF TGTGCCAGCAGTCCCCACCAGGGAAGCAATCAGCCCCAGCATTTT
TRBJ2-7 - TRBV7-8 - CASSPTHLRSSYEQYF TGTGCCAGCAGCCCTACTCATCTCCGGAGCTCCTACGAGCAGTACTTC
TRBJ2-3 many TRBV2 - CASSENHNTDTQYF TGTGCCAGCAGCGAAAACCACAACACAGATACGCAGTATTTT
TRBJ2-3 - TRBV20-1 TRBD1 CSARGLGQGSTDTQYF TGCAGTGCTAGAGGCCTCGGACAGGGGTCTACAGATACGCAGTATTTT
TRBJ2-3 - TRBV20-1 - CSAKRASTDTQYF TGCAGTGCTAAGAGGGCCAGCACAGATACGCAGTATTTT
TRBJ2-3 - TRBV20-1 - CSAETNANTDTQYF TGCAGTGCTGAGACAAATGCGAACACAGATACGCAGTATTTT
TRBJ2-1 many TRBV7-2 TRBD2 CASSLTSGRYNEQFF TGTGCCAGCAGCCTAACTAGCGGGAGGTACAATGAGCAGTTCTTC
TRBJ1-4 - TRBV12-3/TRBV12-4 - CASALIATNEKLFF TGTGCCAGCGCCTTGATTGCAACTAATGAAAAACTGTTTTTT
TRBJ2-5 - TRBV4-1 TRBD1 CASSQSGQGMTQYF TGCGCCAGCAGCCAGTCGGGACAGGGAATGACCCAGTACTTC
TRBJ2-5 - TRBV20-1 - CSARDLGPEEVEPYF TGCAGTGCTAGAGACCTGGGTCCGGAGGAGGTCGAGCCGTACTTC